These T cell receptor beta chains were read from a single sample in a study of shared clonotypes between healthy human individuals. The repertoire was sequenced with immunoSEQ multiplex PCR; TCRdb's copy has only in-frame clones and lacks some. The top ten clones hold 0.9% to 1.3% of a sample with about 2 million clones, about 95% of them seen once. The specimen sequenced was naive CD8+ T cells sorted from blood. The receptors were gathered from a man younger than 35 in good health. The CDR3 runs from the conserved cysteine through the conserved F or W. Fields, in order: J gene, clone size, V gene, D gene, CDR3 length, CDR3 protein, CDR3 DNA. A D gene is named only where the DNA matches it firmly. Only some rows state a clone size, as once, few, many or a class for expanded clones.

>TRBJ2-7|-|TRBV29-1|-|13
CSAPRGEWHEQYF
TGCAGCGCCCCAAGGGGGGAGTGGCACGAGCAGTACTTC
>TRBJ2-5|once|TRBV9|-|17
CASSGGVGGTGGETQYF
TGTGCCAGCAGCGGAGGGGTAGGAGGGACCGGCGGAGAGACCCAGTACTTC
>TRBJ1-2|-|TRBV5-6|-|15
CASSSGAGVTYGDTF
TGTGCCAGCAGCTCAGGGGCAGGGGTGACCTATGGCGACACCTTC
>TRBJ2-5|-|TRBV11-2|-|15
CASGLGALPNYGQYF
TGTGCCAGCGGCCTAGGAGCGTTGCCCAACTACGGGCAGTACTTC
>TRBJ2-5|-|TRBV27|-|15
CASSSAVGRGETQYF
TGTGCCAGCAGTTCCGCTGTTGGGAGAGGAGAGACCCAGTACTTC
>TRBJ2-3|-|TRBV9|-|13
CASSVAGEDTQYF
TGTGCCAGCAGCGTAGCAGGTGAAGATACGCAGTATTTT
>TRBJ2-1|-|TRBV6-6|-|13
CASSYGEYNEQFF
TGTGCCAGCAGTTACGGAGAGTACAATGAGCAGTTCTTC
>TRBJ1-1|-|TRBV19|-|17
CASSIFPGAGLNTEAFF
TGTGCCAGTAGTATTTTTCCTGGAGCCGGACTGAACACTGAAGCTTTCTTT
>TRBJ2-7|-|TRBV6-1|-|13
CASRGTTNYEQYF
TGTGCCAGCAGAGGGACCACTAATTACGAGCAGTACTTC
>TRBJ2-1|-|TRBV21-1|-|17
CASSKGNGQTSSDEQFF
TGTGCCAGCAGCAAAGGAAACGGACAGACTTCCAGCGATGAGCAGTTCTTC
>TRBJ1-2|-|TRBV6-8|TRBD1|15
CASSYIQGAGYGYTF
TGTGCCAGCAGTTACATTCAGGGGGCGGGGTATGGCTACACCTTC
>TRBJ2-3|once|TRBV5-1|-|14
CASRLRGARDTQYF
TGCGCCAGCAGGCTGAGGGGCGCAAGAGATACGCAGTATTTT
>TRBJ2-1|-|TRBV4-3|TRBD1|16
CASSQEGTGAYNEQFF
TGCGCCAGCAGCCAGGAAGGGACAGGGGCTTACAATGAGCAGTTCTTC
>TRBJ2-2|-|TRBV5-6|TRBD2|18
CASSLSAGGSVNTGELFF
TGTGCCAGCAGCTTGTCGGCGGGAGGGTCGGTTAACACCGGGGAGCTGTTTTTT
>TRBJ2-2|-|TRBV6-5|-|14
CASSYREGAGELFF
TGTGCCAGCAGTTACCGCGAGGGGGCCGGGGAGCTGTTTTTT
>TRBJ2-2|-|TRBV6-5|-|15
CASSYSAGRTGELFF
TGTGCCAGCAGTTACTCCGCGGGGAGGACCGGGGAGCTGTTTTTT
>TRBJ2-2|-|TRBV4-1|-|14
CASSQDRNPGELFF
TGCGCCAGCAGCCAAGATAGGAATCCCGGGGAGCTGTTTTTT
>TRBJ1-4|-|TRBV28|-|14
CASSLIGANEKLFF
TGTGCCAGCAGCCTCATAGGGGCTAATGAAAAACTGTTTTTT
>TRBJ1-4|-|TRBV6-5|TRBD1|15
CASSGDSSTDEKLFF
TGTGCCAGCAGTGGGGACAGTTCAACTGATGAAAAACTGTTTTTT
>TRBJ2-1|-|TRBV2|TRBD2|16
CASTEGVAGPWGEQFF
TGTGCCAGCACCGAAGGGGTAGCGGGGCCTTGGGGTGAGCAGTTCTTC
>TRBJ1-1|once|TRBV5-5|-|14
CASKETPGSTEAFF
TGTGCCAGCAAGGAAACACCGGGGAGCACTGAAGCTTTCTTT
>TRBJ1-1|-|TRBV28|-|12
CASRDRNTEAFF
TGTGCCAGCCGAGACAGGAACACTGAAGCTTTCTTT
>TRBJ1-5|-|TRBV27|-|16
CASSSLGVVSNQPQHF
TGTGCCAGCAGTAGCCTCGGGGTTGTTAGCAATCAGCCCCAGCATTTT
>TRBJ2-5|-|TRBV4-1|-|14
CASSHPLALETQYF
TGCGCCAGCAGCCACCCCCTGGCCTTAGAGACCCAGTACTTC
>TRBJ2-7|-|TRBV11-2|-|11
CASQTISRQYF
TGTGCCAGTCAAACAATTAGTCGGCAGTACTTC
>TRBJ1-5|few|TRBV6-5|-|11
CASDRHQPQHF
TGTGCCAGTGACAGACATCAGCCCCAGCATTTT
>TRBJ1-1|few|TRBV6-1|-|12
CASSELLGKALF
TGTGCCAGCAGTGAATTATTGGGCAAAGCTCTCTTT
>TRBJ2-2|-|TRBV7-3|-|14
CASSFSPNTGELFF
TGTGCCAGCAGCTTTTCCCCGAACACCGGGGAGCTGTTTTTT
>TRBJ1-2|-|TRBV6-5|-|16
CASSYSTGEAYYGYTF
TGTGCCAGCAGTTACTCCACGGGAGAAGCCTACTATGGCTACACCTTC
>TRBJ2-7|-|TRBV11-2|-|15
CASSRALGSSYEQYF
TGTGCCAGCAGCCGGGCATTGGGGTCCTCCTACGAGCAGTACTTC
>TRBJ1-5|once|TRBV11-2|-|14
CASSLGPENQPQHF
TGTGCCAGCAGCTTAGGGCCAGAGAATCAGCCCCAGCATTTT
>TRBJ2-5|-|TRBV29-1|TRBD1|14
CSVLLQGTQETQYF
TGCAGCGTTCTCTTACAGGGGACGCAAGAGACCCAGTACTTC
>TRBJ1-4|-|TRBV27|-|18
CASSFRPGQGLANEKLFF
TGTGCCAGCAGTTTCCGACCTGGGCAGGGTTTGGCTAATGAAAAACTGTTTTTT
>TRBJ2-7|-|TRBV5-1|-|14
CASSLVTGPYEQYF
TGCGCCAGCAGCTTGGTGACAGGCCCCTACGAGCAGTACTTC
>TRBJ1-1|-|TRBV19|-|11
CAIQEGAEAFF
TGTGCCATACAAGAGGGGGCTGAAGCTTTCTTT
>TRBJ2-5|once|TRBV14|TRBD1|21
CASSQERLPEGTEPRWETQYF
TGTGCCAGCAGCCAAGAAAGGTTACCAGAGGGGACAGAGCCTAGGTGGGAGACCCAGTACTTC
>TRBJ1-1|-|TRBV25-1|TRBD1|13
CASGGTGTTEAFF
TGTGCCAGCGGGGGGACAGGGACCACTGAAGCTTTCTTT
>TRBJ1-1|-|TRBV4-1|TRBD1|17
CASSQDPDREVNTEAFF
TGCGCCAGCAGCCAAGATCCGGACAGGGAGGTGAACACTGAAGCTTTCTTT
>TRBJ2-1|-|TRBV28|TRBD2|16
CASSNLGLAGDNEQFF
TGTGCCAGCAGTAACCTCGGACTAGCGGGGGACAATGAGCAGTTCTTC
>TRBJ1-2|once|TRBV27|-|13
CASSFQGSDGYTF
TGTGCCAGCAGTTTTCAGGGTTCGGATGGCTACACCTTC
>TRBJ2-1|few|TRBV4-3|-|14
CASSRQGEGDEQFF
TGCGCCAGCAGCCGGCAGGGGGAGGGAGATGAGCAGTTCTTC
>TRBJ1-1|few|TRBV5-4|TRBD1|14
CASSLRQGRTEAFF
TGTGCCAGCAGCTTGAGACAGGGGCGCACTGAAGCTTTCTTT
>TRBJ2-5|-|TRBV7-9|-|12
CASSRTEETQYF
TGTGCCAGCAGCCGGACAGAAGAGACCCAGTACTTC
>TRBJ1-2|-|TRBV29-1|-|16
CSVEEFGTPPMDGYTF
TGCAGCGTTGAGGAGTTTGGGACACCACCTATGGATGGCTACACCTTC
>TRBJ1-5|-|TRBV7-9|-|12
CASSLYRWQGGF
TGTGCCAGCAGCTTATATAGATGGCAGGGCGGTTTT